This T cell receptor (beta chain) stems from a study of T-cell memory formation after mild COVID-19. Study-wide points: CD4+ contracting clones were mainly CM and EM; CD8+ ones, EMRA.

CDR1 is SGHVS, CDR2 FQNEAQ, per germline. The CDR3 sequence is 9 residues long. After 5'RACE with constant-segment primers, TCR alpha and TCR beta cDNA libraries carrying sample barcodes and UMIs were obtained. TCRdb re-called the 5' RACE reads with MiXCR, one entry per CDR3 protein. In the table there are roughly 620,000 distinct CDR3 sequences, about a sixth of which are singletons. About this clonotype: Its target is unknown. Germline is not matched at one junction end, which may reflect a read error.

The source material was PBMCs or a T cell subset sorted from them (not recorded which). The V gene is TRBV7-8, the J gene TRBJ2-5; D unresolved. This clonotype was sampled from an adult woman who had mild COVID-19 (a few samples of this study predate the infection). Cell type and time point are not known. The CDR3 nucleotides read TGTGCCAGCAGCCCAATATCTCACTTC. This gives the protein CASSPISHF.